This entry describes one TCR beta chain. Its antigen is unknown. These data originate in a study of cytomegalovirus exposure and HLA in healthy donors. Whole-study findings and limits: Across donors, most TCRs were seen rarely, yet some public ones were widespread.

Profiling relied on immunoSEQ multiplex PCR, and the TCRdb table lists in-frame clones only, not all of them. The sample yields some 150,000 clones, around nine tenths seen once. V was shortened by 4 bases and J by 0 bases, with 13 bases between the two germline ends. The V gene's germline CDR1 is MNHNS and CDR2 SASEGT. This CDR3 has 17 amino acids. The chain links TRBV6-1 to TRBJ2-6; D uncertain. Sequencing was carried out using PBMCs. This TCR was sampled from a man younger than 35 in good health and CMV-seropositive. DNA for the CDR3: TGTGCCAGCAGTGTGCAGGTTTTTATCTCTGGGGCCAACGTCCTGACTTTC. Its translation: CASSVQVFISGANVLTF.